These 21 T cell receptor beta chains share one sample of origin, sequenced in a study of T cells in women clearing cervical HPV infection. The method was immunoSEQ multiplex PCR; TCRdb's version includes in-frame clones alone and lacks a portion of them. The specimen's table records 20,000 to 25,000 clones. Material for sequencing was blood buffy coat. These TCRs come from a woman aged 18-70 years with a cervical HPV16 infection that either progressed to CIN3+ or cleared (not recorded which).

Note on this clone: Sequencing ends 3 residues short of the CDR3 end; the germline J gene provides the rest. The J gene is TRBJ1-2, the V gene TRBV19; TRBD1 is a possible D gene (6 bases). Trimming cost V 8 bases and J 3 bases, with 16 bases left between them. CDR1 is LNHDA and CDR2 is SQIVND in the germline V gene (reference sequence). The CDR3 extends over 14 amino acids. The sequenced part of the CDR3 DNA is TGTGCCAGTGAACTACAGGGCAGGGACTATGGC. This encodes CASELQGRDYG. The whole CDR3 sequence reads CASELQGRDYGYTF.

Notes on this clone: The missing CDR3 end, 3 residues past where the read stops, is filled in from the germline J gene. The V gene is TRBV20-1, the J gene TRBJ2-1, with 13 bases matching TRBD2. Germline V lookup: CDR1 DFQATT, CDR2 SNEGSKA (reference sequence). The CDR3 runs to 14 residues. V trimming: 6 bases; J trimming: 7 bases; junction bases outside the gene matches: 6. CDR3 DNA (partial): TGCAGTGCCGAGACTAGCGGGAGGATTAATGAG. This translates into CSAETSGRINE. The full CDR3 reads CSAETSGRINEQFF.

Details on this clone: The read terminates 3 residues ahead of where the CDR3 ends, so the germline J gene completes it. This chain connects TRBV30 to TRBJ2-7; D not resolved. With 2 bases removed from V and 1 base from J, the gap between germline ends came to 3 bases. The CDR3 is made up of 11 amino acids. CDR1 and CDR2 from the germline V gene are GTSNPN and SVGIG (reference sequence). CDR3 loop: CAWSLSYEQYF. Partial CDR3 DNA: TGTGCCTGGAGTTTATCCTACGAG.

As regards this clone: Read coverage stops 3 residues before the CDR3 terminus; the germline J gene supplies the remainder. V is TRBV2 and J is TRBJ2-1, with 7 bases matching TRBD1. J gave up 0 bases and V 4 bases, and 3 bases lay outside the gene matches. Germline values: CDR1 SNHLY, CDR2 FYNNEI. This CDR3 comprises 15 residues. The chain's CDR3 is CASSAGTASYNEQFF. CDR3 DNA (partial): TGTGCCAGCAGTGCCGGGACAGCCTCCTACAATGAG.

Worth noting for this clone: The read finishes 3 residues shy of the CDR3 end, and the germline J gene is used to complete it. The chain couples TRBV20-1 to TRBJ2-1; D may be TRBD2 (5 bases). Per germline, CDR1 DFQATT and CDR2 SNEGSKA (reference sequence). The CDR3 length is 12 residues. Trimming pared 4 bases from V and 9 bases from J, leaving 13 bases between. CDR3 protein: CSAKASSGEQFF. The DNA read from the CDR3 is TGCAGTGCTAAGGCTAGCTCGGGTGAG.

Note on this clone: Read data end 3 residues before the CDR3 end; the end is taken from the germline J gene. The chain employs TRBV7-2 and TRBJ2-1, with a tentative D call TRBD1 (7 bases). The germline V gene has CDR1 SGHTA and CDR2 FQGNSA. The V and J ends lost 5 bases and 9 bases respectively, with 14 bases between them. The CDR3 covers 13 residues. The CDR3 spells CASSQFQGGEQFF. The part of the CDR3 DNA that was read is TGTGCCAGCAGCCAATTCCAGGGGGGTGAG.

With regard to this clone: The CDR3 end lies 3 residues beyond the end of the read and is filled in from the germline J gene. The chain recombines TRBV14 with TRBJ2-7; possible D gene TRBD2, 7 bases. Germline CDR1 SGHDN, CDR2 FVKESK. V was shortened by 4 bases and J by 6 bases, with 16 bases between the two germline ends. The CDR3 loop spans 14 amino acids. This CDR3 reads CASSPGRTAPEQYF. CDR3 DNA, as far as it was read: TGTGCCAGCAGCCCCGGGAGGACAGCGCCCGAG.

Note on this clone: The CDR3 goes on 3 residues after the read ends, and that part is filled in from the germline J gene. The V gene is TRBV29-1, the J gene TRBJ1-1; tentatively, D is TRBD1 (5 bases). CDR1 and CDR2 from the germline V gene are SQVTM and ANQGSEA. This CDR3 region has 12 residues. V was pared by 5 bases and J by 1 base, with 8 bases between. The DNA read from the CDR3 is TGCAGCGTTCAGGGCCAGAACACTGAA. It encodes CSVQGQNTE. From start to end, the CDR3 is CSVQGQNTEAFF.

Comments on this clone: The read comes to an end 3 residues before the CDR3 does, leaving the germline J gene to fill in the end. The J gene is TRBJ2-3, the V gene TRBV7-6, with TRBD2 matching 7 bases. The germline CDR1 and CDR2 sequences are SGHVS and FNYEAQ. The CDR3 is made up of 16 amino acids. V lost 6 bases and J lost 0; bases outside the gene matches: 9. CDR3 sequence: CASRHSAGESTDTQYF. CDR3 DNA, as far as it was read: TGTGCCAGCAGACACTCGGCGGGAGAGAGCACAGATACG.

A word on this clone: The read stops 3 residues short of the end of the CDR3; the missing end is completed from the germline J gene. The V call is TRBV6-2 or TRBV6-3, the J call TRBJ2-2; 10 bases match TRBD2. In germline, CDR1 is MNHEY, CDR2 SVGEGT. The CDR3 runs to 17 residues. V trimming: 5 bases; J trimming: 1 base; junction bases outside the gene matches: 7. The CDR3 reads CASSPRASGGNTGELFF. The CDR3 bases that were read are TGTGCCAGCAGTCCCCGCGCTAGCGGGGGGAACACCGGGGAG.

About this clone itself: Read data end 3 residues before the CDR3 end; the end is taken from the germline J gene. The V call is TRBV2, the J call TRBJ2-7; D perhaps matches TRBD2 (6 bases). Between the trimmed V and J ends, which lost 8 bases and 4 bases, there was a span of 9 bases. This CDR3 region has 11 residues. Germline CDR1 reads SNHLY; CDR2 reads FYNNEI. CDR3 DNA (partial): TGTGCCAGCGGAGGGCAGTACGAG. Protein product: CASGGQYE. In full, the CDR3 is CASGGQYEQYF. Combining the CDR3 with reference TRBV2 and TRBJ2-7 gives the whole variable domain EPEVTQTPSHQVTQMGQEVILRCVPISNHLYFYWYRQILGQKVEFLVSFYNNEISEKSEIFDDQFSVERPDGSNFTLKIRSTKLEDSAMYFCASGGQYEQYFGPGTRLTVT.

In the case of this clone: The CDR3 goes on 3 residues after the read ends, and that part is filled in from the germline J gene. The V call is TRBV7-2, the J call TRBJ1-2, with D perhaps TRBD1 (6 bases). V was pared by 4 bases and J by 7 bases, with 16 bases between. This CDR3 has 14 residues. The germline gives CDR1 SGHTA, CDR2 FQGNSA. CDR3 region: CASSSPGGAFGYTF. The sequenced part of the CDR3 DNA is TGTGCCAGCAGCTCCCCGGGGGGGGCCTTTGGC.

The DNA read from the CDR3 is TGCAGTGCCAGCCCACAGGGACGCTACGAG. Protein: CSASPQGRYE. The full CDR3 protein reads CSASPQGRYEQYF. V usage is TRBV20-1 and J usage is TRBJ2-7, with D possibly TRBD1 on 6 matching bases. The CDR3 end falls 3 residues outside the read, so it is completed with the germline J gene. The V and J ends lost 6 bases and 3 bases respectively, with 15 bases between them. Germline assignment: CDR1 DFQATT and CDR2 SNEGSKA (reference sequence). The CDR3 is 13 residues long.

Note on this clone: The read terminates 3 residues before the CDR3 end, so the remaining end is supplied by the germline J gene. The chain recombines TRBV2 with TRBJ2-5, with 7 bases lining up with TRBD1. V lost 9 bases to trimming and J lost 3 bases; unmatched junction nucleotides: 7. The CDR3 has 13 amino acids. Germline CDR1 SNHLY, CDR2 FYNNEI. CDR3 sequence reads: CASNRGQEETQYF. CDR3 DNA, as far as it was read: TGTGCCAGTAATAGAGGACAGGAAGAGACC. Full variable domain (outside the CDR3, taken from reference TRBV2 and TRBJ2-5): EPEVTQTPSHQVTQMGQEVILRCVPISNHLYFYWYRQILGQKVEFLVSFYNNEISEKSEIFDDQFSVERPDGSNFTLKIRSTKLEDSAMYFCASNRGQEETQYFGPGTRLLVL.

This CDR3 is CASSLALSNYGYTF. The DNA read from the CDR3 is TGTGCCAGCAGCTTAGCCCTCAGTAACTATGGC. The rearrangement uses TRBV7-9 and TRBJ1-2; D is unclear. Read data end 3 residues before the CDR3 end; the end is taken from the germline J gene. This CDR3 region has 14 residues. V gave up 0 bases and J gave up 1 base, with 6 bases separating them. Germline V gene lookup returns CDR1 SEHNR and CDR2 FQNEAQ (reference sequence).

As to this clone: The read finishes 3 residues shy of the CDR3 end, and the germline J gene is used to complete it. The rearrangement uses TRBV2 and TRBJ1-1, with TRBD1 as a possible D gene (6 bases). The germline V gene encodes CDR1 SNHLY and CDR2 FYNNEI. CDR3 length: 13 residues. With 8 bases removed from V and 1 base from J, the gap between germline ends came to 11 bases. The sequenced CDR3 bases are TGTGCCAGCCGACCGGACAGGAACACTGAA. As protein: CASRPDRNTE. The CDR3 in its entirety is CASRPDRNTEAFF. The entire variable domain, with the rest obtained from reference TRBV2 and TRBJ1-1, is as follows: EPEVTQTPSHQVTQMGQEVILRCVPISNHLYFYWYRQILGQKVEFLVSFYNNEISEKSEIFDDQFSVERPDGSNFTLKIRSTKLEDSAMYFCASRPDRNTEAFFGQGTRLTVV.

Worth noting for this clone: Read sequence stops 3 residues before the CDR3 end, and the germline J gene provides the missing end. J is TRBJ1-2 and V is TRBV7-3, with no clear D. Germline V CDR1 and CDR2: SGHTA, FQGTGA. This CDR3 comprises 10 residues. This CDR3 is CASSFYDYTF. The sequenced CDR3 bases are TGTGCCAGCAGCTTCTACGAC.

For this clone: The read ends 3 residues before the CDR3 terminus; that terminus is restored from the germline J gene. This chain joins TRBV30 and TRBJ1-1; 8 nucleotides agree with TRBD1. Germline values: CDR1 GTSNPN, CDR2 SVGIG (reference sequence). V lost 1 base and J lost 6; bases outside the gene matches: 13. The CDR3 is 16 amino acids. The CDR3: CAWSGDLDRAGAEAFF. Incomplete CDR3 DNA: TGTGCCTGGAGTGGAGATTTGGACAGGGCGGGGGCTGAA.

On this clone itself: The observed sequence ends 3 residues before the CDR3 terminus, with the missing tail filled in from the germline J gene. V is TRBV19 and J is TRBJ2-3; D is perhaps TRBD1 (6 bases). This CDR3 contains 15 residues. V was trimmed by 4 bases and J by 1 base, leaving 12 bases between them. The V gene's germline CDR1 is LNHDA and CDR2 SQIVND (reference sequence). The part of the CDR3 DNA that was read is TGTGCCAGTAGTACCTCGGGACACCGCACAGATACG. It translates to CASSTSGHRTDT. The CDR3 reads in full as CASSTSGHRTDTQYF.

As for this clone: Read data end 3 residues before the CDR3 end; the end is taken from the germline J gene. Additional DNA sequences in this sample encode the identical CDR3. The V and J genes are TRBV4-1 and TRBJ2-6; a possible D gene is TRBD1 (5 bases). Trimming took off 4 bases at V and 4 bases at J, with 8 bases between the two ends. This CDR3 spans 14 amino acids. Germline values: CDR1 MGHRA, CDR2 YSYEKL. The sequenced CDR3 bases are TGCGCCAGCAGCCCAGGGTCCGGGGCCAACGTC. This translates into CASSPGSGANV. The full CDR3 is CASSPGSGANVLTF.

On this clone: Read sequence stops 3 residues before the CDR3 end, and the germline J gene provides the missing end. This sequence joins TRBV12-5 and TRBJ2-5; D tentatively reads TRBD1 or TRBD2 (5 bases each). There are 16 residues in the CDR3. V was cut by 5 bases and J by 2 bases, with 18 bases left in between. Per germline, CDR1 LGHNT and CDR2 FRNRAP. The CDR3: CASGLGYRGAQETQYF. CDR3 bases read: TGTGCTAGTGGTCTTGGTTACAGAGGGGCGCAAGAGACC.